What follows are 8 T cell receptor beta chains derived from one specimen sequenced in a study of cytomegalovirus exposure and HLA in healthy donors. The PCR contained 60 Vbeta and 13 Jbeta primers. Using immunoSEQ multiplex PCR, the repertoire was profiled, and TCRdb retains in-frame clones only, with some absent. The table records some 110,000 clones, approximately 75% of them present only once. Sequenced material: PBMCs. Source of these receptors: a man aged 45-65 years in good health and CMV-seropositive.

This clone was observed a single time. The V call is TRBV5-4, the J call TRBJ2-3; 11 bases align to TRBD2. Germline V CDR1 and CDR2: SGHNT, YYREEE (reference sequence). The ends lost 3 bases at V and 4 bases at J; junction bases unmatched: 13. The CDR3 has 18 residues. CDR3 in amino acids: CASSYTLSSGGMADTQYF. The CDR3 DNA is TGTGCCAGCAGCTACACCCTTTCTAGCGGGGGGATGGCAGATACGCAGTATTTT. Drawing the rest from reference TRBV5-4 and TRBJ2-3, the complete variable domain is ETGVTQSPTHLIKTRGQQVTLRCSSQSGHNTVSWYQQALGQGPQFIFQYYREEENGRGNFPPRFSGLQFPNYSSELNVNALELDDSALYLCASSYTLSSGGMADTQYFGPGTRLTVL.

This clone was counted once. The rearrangement links TRBV5-4 to TRBJ2-3; 9 bases are shared with TRBD2. Trimming at V came to 4 bases and at J to 6 bases, leaving 6 bases not matched to a gene. Germline V gives CDR1 SGHNT, CDR2 YYREEE (reference sequence). This CDR3 spans 14 amino acids. As DNA, the CDR3 is TGTGCCAGCAGCCAGCGGGGGGCCGGGGATACGCAGTATTTT. Encoded protein: CASSQRGAGDTQYF.

As to this clone: Compared with germline, one end of the junction differs, possibly owing to a read error. At the DNA level, this CDR3 is encoded by other sequences in the same sample as well. This sequence joins TRBV4-1 and TRBJ1-6; D uncertain. The V gene's germline CDR1 is MGHRA and CDR2 YSYEKL. The CDR3 spans 19 residues. The CDR3 sequence is CASSLKRRLESSYNSPLHF. As DNA, the CDR3 is TGCGCCAGCAGCCTCAAACGTCGACTGGAGAGCTCCTATAATTCCCCCCTCCACTTT.

The chain is built from TRBV5-1 and TRBJ2-5; possible D gene TRBD1, 6 bases. The J call is doubtful: the DNA matches TRBJ2-7 better. Germline assignment: CDR1 SGHRS and CDR2 YFSETQ. This CDR3 comprises 16 residues. CDR3 sequence (DNA): TGCGCCAGCAGCTTGGAGGGCAGGGGAGTGTCCTACGAGCAGTACTTC. It translates to CASSLEGRGVSYEQYF.

Regarding this clone: The junction departs from the called germline gene at one end, perhaps through a read error. The chain combines TRBV10-3 with TRBJ1-2, with TRBD1 matching over 7 bases. Germline lookup yields CDR1 ENHRY and CDR2 SYGVKD. The CDR3 extends over 16 amino acids. The CDR3: CAISGGGRFSAYGYSF. The CDR3 DNA follows: TGTGCCATCAGTGGAGGGGGCCGGTTCTCTGCGTACGGCTACTCCTTC.

This rearrangement joins TRBV5-1 to TRBJ1-1; a weak D match, TRBD1 (6 bases). Trimming left V 4 bases short and J 5 bases short, with 15 bases between. The V gene's germline CDR1 is SGHRS and CDR2 YFSETQ. CDR3 length equals 14 residues. The CDR3 sequence: CASSMTGLGTEAFF. The CDR3 nucleotides are TGCGCCAGCAGCATGACAGGCCTGGGGACTGAAGCTTTCTTT.

The rearrangement links TRBV5-1 to TRBJ2-1, with TRBD2 matching 14 bases. Germline V gives CDR1 SGHRS, CDR2 YFSETQ. This CDR3 spans 16 amino acids. The V and J ends lost 1 base and 8 bases, in that order; junction bases with no gene match: 5. The CDR3 coding sequence is TGCGCCAGCAGCTTGAGGACTAGCGGGAGGTTCGATGAGCAGTTCTTC. This sequence encodes CASSLRTSGRFDEQFF.

The J gene is TRBJ1-2, the V gene TRBV6-5; 10 bases are a match to TRBD1. After removal of 6 bases from V and 5 bases from J, the junction contained 3 bases not matched to a gene. There are 13 residues in the CDR3. The germline CDR1 and CDR2 sequences are MNHEY and SVGAGI. The chain's CDR3 is CASRPDRGYGYTF. The CDR3 bases are TGTGCCAGCAGGCCGGACAGGGGGTATGGCTACACCTTC.